The source of this T cell receptor beta chain is a study of beta chain features in type 1 diabetes. Study-wide points: Significant though moderate, a shortening of TCRB CDR3s appeared in all four CD4+ subsets of Type 1 diabetes patients.

The whole isolated RNA underwent reverse transcription, so sequencing captured expressed TCRB transcripts. Repertoires were generated with immunoSEQ multiplex PCR, while TCRdb's copy carries only in-frame clones and drops some. The profile shows 150,000 to 190,000 clones, under 13% of them singletons. This clone was detected a few times. What it binds is unknown. Looked up from germline, CDR1 is SGHRS and CDR2 is YFSETQ. CDR3 size: 17 residues. After removal of 0 bases from V and 2 bases from J, the junction contained 5 bases not matched to a gene. Via the markers CD45RO/CCR7/CD25/CD127/CD95/CD27, stem cell-like memory, regulatory, central memory and naive CD4+ cells were sorted.

This TCR was recovered from a man aged 30-40 years with type 1 diabetes. The sample comprised central memory CD4+ T cells from blood. J is TRBJ2-6 and V is TRBV5-1; 7 nucleotides agree with TRBD1. Here the CDR3 DNA reads TGCGCCAGCAGCTTGGACAGGGGAGTTGCTGGGGCCAACGTCCTGACTTTC. Protein product: CASSLDRGVAGANVLTF.